This T cell receptor beta chain was identified during a study of Ad26.COV2.S vaccination and SARS-CoV-2 variants. CDR3 length: 13 amino acids. Germline loops: CDR1 SEHNR, CDR2 FQNEAQ (reference sequence). V gave up 5 bases and J gave up 14 bases, with 16 bases separating them. Profiling relied on immunoSEQ multiplex PCR, and the TCRdb table lists in-frame clones only, not all of them. Of around 450,000 clones listed, 85% to 90% are singletons. Regarding treatment: some 19 received Ad26.COV2.S at low or high dose, single or two shots; five or six received placebo; per-sample allocation not given. The investigators took samples on day 63 after the first vaccine or placebo injection.

The V gene is TRBV7-9, the J gene TRBJ1-6, with D possibly TRBD1 on 5 matching bases. The sequencing here drew on peripheral blood, taken in a trial of Ad26.COV2.S vaccine versus placebo. This TCR came from a person between 18 and 60 years old who received the Ad26.COV2.S COVID-19 vaccine or a placebo. CDR3 in amino acids: CASSQSRVGALHF. For the CDR3, the DNA is TGTGCCAGCAGCCAAAGCAGGGTGGGGGCCCTCCACTTT.